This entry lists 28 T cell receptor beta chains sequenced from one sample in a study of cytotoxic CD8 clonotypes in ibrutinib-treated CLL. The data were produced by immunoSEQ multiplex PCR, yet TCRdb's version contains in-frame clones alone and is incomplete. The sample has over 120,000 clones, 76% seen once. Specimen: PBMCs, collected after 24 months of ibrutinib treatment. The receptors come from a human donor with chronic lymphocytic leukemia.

The CDR3: CASSLSGHPSYEQYF. DNA of the CDR3: TGTGCCAGCAGTTTATCAGGGCACCCGTCCTACGAGCAGTACTTC. The V and J genes are TRBV27 and TRBJ2-7; D is unclear. Germline CDR1 reads MNHEY; CDR2 reads SMNVEV (reference sequence). Trimming stripped 0 bases from V and 1 base from J, with 10 bases between. The CDR3 runs to 15 residues.

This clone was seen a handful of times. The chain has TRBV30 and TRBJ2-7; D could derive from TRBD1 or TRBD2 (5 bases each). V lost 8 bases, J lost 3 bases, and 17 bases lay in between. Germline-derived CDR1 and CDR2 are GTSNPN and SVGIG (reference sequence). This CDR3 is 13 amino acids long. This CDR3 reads CAGTTAIGYEQYF. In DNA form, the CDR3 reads TGTGCCGGGACGACAGCGATAGGCTACGAGCAGTACTTC.

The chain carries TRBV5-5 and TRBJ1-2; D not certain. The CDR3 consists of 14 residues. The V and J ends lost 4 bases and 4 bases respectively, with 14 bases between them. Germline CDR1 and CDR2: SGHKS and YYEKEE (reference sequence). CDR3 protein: CASSRGLTGYGYTF. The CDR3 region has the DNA TGTGCCAGCAGCCGTGGGCTCACCGGCTATGGCTACACCTTC.

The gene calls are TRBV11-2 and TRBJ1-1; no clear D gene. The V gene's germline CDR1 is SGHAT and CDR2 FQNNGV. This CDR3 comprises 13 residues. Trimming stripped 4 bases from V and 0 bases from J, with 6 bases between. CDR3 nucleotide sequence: TGTGCCAGCAGCTACAGTCTGAACACTGAAGCTTTCTTT. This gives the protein CASSYSLNTEAFF.

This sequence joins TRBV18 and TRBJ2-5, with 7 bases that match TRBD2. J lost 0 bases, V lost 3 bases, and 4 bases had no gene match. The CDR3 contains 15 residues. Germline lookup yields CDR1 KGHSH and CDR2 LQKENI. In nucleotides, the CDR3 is TGTGCCAGCTCACCGGGGAGGGCGTACCAAGAGACCCAGTACTTC. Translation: CASSPGRAYQETQYF.

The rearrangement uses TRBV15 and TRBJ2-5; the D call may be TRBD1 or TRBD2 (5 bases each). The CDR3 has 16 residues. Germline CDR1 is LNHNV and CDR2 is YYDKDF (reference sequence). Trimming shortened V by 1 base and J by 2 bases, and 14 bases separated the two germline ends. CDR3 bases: TGTGCCACCAGCAGAGGGGGCGGCGAGGGGCAAGAGACCCAGTACTTC. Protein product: CATSRGGGEGQETQYF. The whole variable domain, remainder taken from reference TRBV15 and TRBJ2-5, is DAMVIQNPRYQVTQFGKPVTLSCSQTLNHNVMYWYQQKSSQAPKLLFHYYDKDFNNEADTPDNFQSRRPNTSFCFLDIRSPGLGDTAMYLCATSRGGGEGQETQYFGPGTRLLVL.

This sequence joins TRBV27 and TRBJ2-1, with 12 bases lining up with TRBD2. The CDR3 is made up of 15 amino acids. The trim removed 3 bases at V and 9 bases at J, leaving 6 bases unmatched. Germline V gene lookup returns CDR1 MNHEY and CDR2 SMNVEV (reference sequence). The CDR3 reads CASSFLAGGHSEQFF. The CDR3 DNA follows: TGTGCCAGCAGTTTTCTAGCGGGGGGGCATAGTGAGCAGTTCTTC.

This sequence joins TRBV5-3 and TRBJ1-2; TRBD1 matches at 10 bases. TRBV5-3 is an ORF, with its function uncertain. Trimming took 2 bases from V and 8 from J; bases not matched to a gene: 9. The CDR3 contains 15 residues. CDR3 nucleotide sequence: TGTGCCAGAAGCTTCTCCGGGACAGGGGTTAACGGCTACACCTTC. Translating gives CARSFSGTGVNGYTF.

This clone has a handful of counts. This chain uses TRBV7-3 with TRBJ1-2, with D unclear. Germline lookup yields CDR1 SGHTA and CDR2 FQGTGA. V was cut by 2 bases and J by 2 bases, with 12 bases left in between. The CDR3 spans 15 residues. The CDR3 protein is CASSLGADGNYGYTF. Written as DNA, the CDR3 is TGTGCCAGCAGCTTAGGAGCGGACGGGAACTATGGCTACACCTTC.

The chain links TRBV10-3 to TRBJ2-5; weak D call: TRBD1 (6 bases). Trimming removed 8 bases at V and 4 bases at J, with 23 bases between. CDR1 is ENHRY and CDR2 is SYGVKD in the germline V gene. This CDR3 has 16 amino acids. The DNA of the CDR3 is TGTGCCATCCGCCCAGGGGTTGGGGCCCCTTTAGAGACCCAGTACTTC. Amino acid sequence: CAIRPGVGAPLETQYF.

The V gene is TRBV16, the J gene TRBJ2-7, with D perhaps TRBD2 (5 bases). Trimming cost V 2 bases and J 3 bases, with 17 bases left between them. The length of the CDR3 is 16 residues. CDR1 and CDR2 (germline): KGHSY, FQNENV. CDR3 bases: TGTGCCAGCAGCCAAGTAAGGACCACCGGGGTCTACGAGCAGTACTTC. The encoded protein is CASSQVRTTGVYEQYF. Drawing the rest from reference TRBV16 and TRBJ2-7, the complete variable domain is GEEVAQTPKHLVRGEGQKAKLYCAPIKGHSYVFWYQQVLKNEFKFLISFQNENVFDETGMPKERFSAKCLPNSPCSLEIQATKLEDSAVYFCASSQVRTTGVYEQYFGPGTRLTVT.

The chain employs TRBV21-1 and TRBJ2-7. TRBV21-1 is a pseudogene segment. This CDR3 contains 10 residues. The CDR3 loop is CASSKAGPPV. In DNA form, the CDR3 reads TGTGCCAGCAGCAAAGCGGGACCGCCGGTC.

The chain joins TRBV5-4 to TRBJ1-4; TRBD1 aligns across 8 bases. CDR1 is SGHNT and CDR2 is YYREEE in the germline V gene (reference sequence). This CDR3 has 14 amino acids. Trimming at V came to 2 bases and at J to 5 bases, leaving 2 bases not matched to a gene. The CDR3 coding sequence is TGTGCCAGCAGCTTACAGGGGGACAATGAAAAACTGTTTTTT. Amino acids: CASSLQGDNEKLFF.

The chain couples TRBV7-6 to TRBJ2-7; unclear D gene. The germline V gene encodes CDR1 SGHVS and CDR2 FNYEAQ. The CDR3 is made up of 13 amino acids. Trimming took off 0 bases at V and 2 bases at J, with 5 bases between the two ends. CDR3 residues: CASSLAPAYEQYF. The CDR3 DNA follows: TGTGCCAGCAGCTTAGCGCCGGCCTACGAGCAGTACTTC.

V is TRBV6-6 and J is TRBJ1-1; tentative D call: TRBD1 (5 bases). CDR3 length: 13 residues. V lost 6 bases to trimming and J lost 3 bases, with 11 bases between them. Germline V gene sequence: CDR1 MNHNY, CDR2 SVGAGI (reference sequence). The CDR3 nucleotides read TGTGCCAGCAGCCGGGACCAACACACTGAAGCTTTCTTT. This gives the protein CASSRDQHTEAFF.

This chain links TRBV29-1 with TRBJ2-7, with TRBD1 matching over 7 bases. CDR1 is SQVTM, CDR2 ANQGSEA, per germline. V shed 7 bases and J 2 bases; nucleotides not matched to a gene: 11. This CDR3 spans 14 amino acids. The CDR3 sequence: CSAATPGQTYEQYF. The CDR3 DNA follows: TGCAGCGCCGCAACCCCGGGACAGACCTACGAGCAGTACTTC.

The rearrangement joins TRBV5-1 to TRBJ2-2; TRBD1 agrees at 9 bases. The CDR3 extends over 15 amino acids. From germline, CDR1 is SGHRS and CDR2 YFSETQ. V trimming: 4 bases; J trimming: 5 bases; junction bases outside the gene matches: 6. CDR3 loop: CASSPWDRVTGELFF. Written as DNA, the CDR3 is TGCGCCAGCAGCCCGTGGGACAGGGTAACCGGGGAGCTGTTTTTT.

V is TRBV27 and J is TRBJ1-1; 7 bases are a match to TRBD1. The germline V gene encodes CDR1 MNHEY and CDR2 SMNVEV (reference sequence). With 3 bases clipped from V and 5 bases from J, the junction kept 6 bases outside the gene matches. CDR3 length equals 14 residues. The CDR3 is CASSFLPDRTEAFF. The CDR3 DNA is TGTGCCAGCAGTTTCCTTCCGGACAGGACTGAAGCTTTCTTT.

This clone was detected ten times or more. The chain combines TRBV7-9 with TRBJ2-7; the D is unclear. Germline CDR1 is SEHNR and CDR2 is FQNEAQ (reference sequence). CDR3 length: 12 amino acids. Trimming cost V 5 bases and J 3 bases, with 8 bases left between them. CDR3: CASSETLYEQYF. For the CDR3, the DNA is TGTGCCAGCAGCGAGACCCTCTACGAGCAGTACTTC.

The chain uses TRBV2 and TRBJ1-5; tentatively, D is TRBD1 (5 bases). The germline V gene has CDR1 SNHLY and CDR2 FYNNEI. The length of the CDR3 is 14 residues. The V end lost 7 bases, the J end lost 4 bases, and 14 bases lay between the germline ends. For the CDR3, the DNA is TGTGCCAGCACCGAGCGGGACCAAAATCAGCCCCAGCATTTT. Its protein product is CASTERDQNQPQHF.

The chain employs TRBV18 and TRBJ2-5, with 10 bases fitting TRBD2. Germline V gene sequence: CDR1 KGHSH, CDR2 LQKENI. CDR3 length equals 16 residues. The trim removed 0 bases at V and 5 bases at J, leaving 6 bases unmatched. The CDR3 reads CASSPPSGRAAETQYF. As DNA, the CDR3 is TGTGCCAGCTCACCACCCAGCGGGAGGGCCGCGGAGACCCAGTACTTC.

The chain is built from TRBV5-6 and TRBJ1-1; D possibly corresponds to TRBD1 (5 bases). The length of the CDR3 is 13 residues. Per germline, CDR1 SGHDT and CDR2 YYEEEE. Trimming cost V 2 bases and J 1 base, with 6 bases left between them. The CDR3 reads CASSFGGNTEAFF. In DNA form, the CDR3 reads TGTGCCAGCAGCTTCGGGGGGAACACTGAAGCTTTCTTT. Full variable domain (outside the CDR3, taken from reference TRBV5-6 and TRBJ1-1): DAGVTQSPTHLIKTRGQQVTLRCSPKSGHDTVSWYQQALGQGPQFIFQYYEEEERQRGNFPDRFSGHQFPNYSSELNVNALLLGDSALYLCASSFGGNTEAFFGQGTRLTVV.

This CDR3 is CASSQGGAGGNYGYTF. The CDR3, as DNA: TGCGCCAGCAGCCAAGGGGGGGCAGGGGGTAACTATGGCTACACCTTC. The rearrangement joins TRBV4-3 to TRBJ1-2, with 7 bases that match TRBD1. V lost 1 base and J lost 1; bases outside the gene matches: 6. The CDR3 runs 16 residues. From germline, CDR1 is LGHNA and CDR2 YSLEER.

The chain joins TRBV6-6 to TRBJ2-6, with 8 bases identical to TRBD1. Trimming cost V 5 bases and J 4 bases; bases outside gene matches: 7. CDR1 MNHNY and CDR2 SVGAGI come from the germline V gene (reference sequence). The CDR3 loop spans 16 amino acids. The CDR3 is CASSGHRGSGANVLTF. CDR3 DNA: TGTGCCAGCAGTGGCCACAGGGGGTCAGGGGCCAACGTCCTGACTTTC.

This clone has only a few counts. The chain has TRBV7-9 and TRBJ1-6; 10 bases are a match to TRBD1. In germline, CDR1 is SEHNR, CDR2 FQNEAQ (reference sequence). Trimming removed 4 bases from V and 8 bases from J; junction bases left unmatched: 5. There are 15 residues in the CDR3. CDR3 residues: CASSSIGTGDSPLHF. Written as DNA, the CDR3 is TGTGCCAGCAGCTCAATCGGGACAGGGGATTCACCCCTCCACTTT.

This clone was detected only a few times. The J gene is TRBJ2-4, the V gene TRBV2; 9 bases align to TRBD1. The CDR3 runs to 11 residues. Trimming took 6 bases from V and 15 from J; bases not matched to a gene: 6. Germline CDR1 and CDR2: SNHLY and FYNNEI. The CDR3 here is CASSGGTGRYF. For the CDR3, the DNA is TGTGCCAGCAGCGGGGGGACAGGGAGGTACTTC. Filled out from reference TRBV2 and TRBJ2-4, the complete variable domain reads EPEVTQTPSHQVTQMGQEVILRCVPISNHLYFYWYRQILGQKVEFLVSFYNNEISEKSEIFDDQFSVERPDGSNFTLKIRSTKLEDSAMYFCASSGGTGRYFGAGTRLSVL.

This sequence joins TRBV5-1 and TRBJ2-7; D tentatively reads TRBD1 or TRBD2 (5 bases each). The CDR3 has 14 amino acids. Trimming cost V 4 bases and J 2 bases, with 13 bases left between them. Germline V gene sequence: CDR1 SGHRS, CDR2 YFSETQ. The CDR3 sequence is CASSERDGTYEQYF. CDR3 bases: TGCGCCAGCAGCGAGAGGGACGGGACCTACGAGCAGTACTTC.

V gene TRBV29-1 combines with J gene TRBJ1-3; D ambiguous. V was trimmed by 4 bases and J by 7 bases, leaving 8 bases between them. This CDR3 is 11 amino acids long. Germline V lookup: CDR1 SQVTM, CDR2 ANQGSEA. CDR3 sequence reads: CSVASGNTIYF. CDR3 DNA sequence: TGCAGCGTTGCCAGTGGGAACACCATATATTTT.